This T cell receptor (beta chain) was identified during a study of Tregs in tolerant kidney transplant recipients. General study findings and limits: For some patients, primers changed over time, blocking nucleotide-level comparison.

This table comes from immunoSEQ multiplex PCR, and its TCRdb copy is limited to in-frame clones, with some not included. Of about 81,000 clones listed, roughly nine tenths are singletons. Related graft donors supplied nonmyeloablative bone marrow transplants, and mixed chimerism was transient. With regard to this clone: What it binds is unknown.

The clonotype originates from a human patient who received a combined kidney and bone marrow transplant. The graft donor may be the source of some T cells. The material was CD4+ T cells from blood (PBMCs), obtained 24 months after the transplant.

The DNA of the CDR3 is TGTGCCAGCAGCTCCGCGGGGCAACGTGACTATGGCTACACCTTC. It yields the protein CASSSAGQRDYGYTF. This chain joins TRBV7-2 and TRBJ1-2; perhaps TRBD1 as D (5 bases). V was pared by 4 bases and J by 3 bases, with 15 bases between. The germline CDR1 and CDR2 sequences are SGHTA and FQGNSA. The CDR3 extends over 15 amino acids.